The 14 T cell receptor beta chains listed next were all sequenced from one sample in a study of T cell changes during pregnancy in multiple sclerosis. Generated by immunoSEQ multiplex PCR, the TCRdb table keeps only in-frame clones and is missing some. The sample shows around 50,000 clones, approximately 95% of them seen only once. Specimen: CD8+ T cells from peripheral blood mononuclear cells, collected in the first trimester of pregnancy. These receptors were collected from a female donor with multiple sclerosis, enrolled in a pregnancy study.

The chain uses TRBV7-7 and TRBJ2-7; TRBD1 matches 9 bases. Germline V gene lookup returns CDR1 SSHAT and CDR2 FNYEAQ (reference sequence). V lost 1 base and J lost 7; bases outside the gene matches: 5. The CDR3 loop spans 14 amino acids. CDR3 DNA sequence: TGTGCCAGCAGCTTAGGGACAGGGGCAGTAGAGCAGTACTTC. Protein: CASSLGTGAVEQYF.

The chain carries TRBV29-1 and TRBJ1-2, with D possibly TRBD1 on 6 matching bases. The germline CDR1 and CDR2 sequences are SQVTM and ANQGSEA. Deletions cut 7 bases from V and 2 bases from J, with 8 bases between. CDR3 length: 11 amino acids. The CDR3 sequence: CSAGANYGYTF. DNA for the CDR3: TGCAGCGCAGGGGCCAACTATGGCTACACCTTC.

The chain uses TRBV5-5 and TRBJ2-1, with D possibly matching TRBD2 (5 bases). Trimming shortened V by 2 bases and J by 4 bases, and 10 bases separated the two germline ends. Germline CDR1 SGHKS, CDR2 YYEKEE (reference sequence). CDR3 size: 14 residues. This CDR3 reads CASSLPGLYNEQFF. The CDR3 DNA sequence: TGTGCCAGCAGCTTACCGGGATTGTACAATGAGCAGTTCTTC. The complete variable domain, with remaining parts taken from reference TRBV5-5 and TRBJ2-1, reads DAGVTQSPTHLIKTRGQQVTLRCSPISGHKSVSWYQQVLGQGPQFIFQYYEKEERGRGNFPDRFSARQFPNYSSELNVNALLLGDSALYLCASSLPGLYNEQFFGPGTRLTVL.

The chain has TRBV27 and TRBJ2-7; perhaps TRBD2 as D (7 bases). Germline V gene data show CDR1 as MNHEY and CDR2 as SMNVEV (reference sequence). Trimming left V 9 bases short and J 7 bases short, with 16 bases between. The CDR3 runs to 12 residues. CDR3 in amino acids: CASGGGAREQYF. The CDR3 nucleotides read TGTGCCAGTGGTGGGGGGGCGCGGGAGCAGTACTTC.

The chain has TRBV7-9 and TRBJ2-5, with D possibly TRBD1 on 5 matching bases. Trimming took off 0 bases at V and 2 bases at J, with 10 bases between the two ends. Germline-derived CDR1 and CDR2 are SEHNR and FQNEAQ (reference sequence). The CDR3 is 15 amino acids. CDR3 bases: TGTGCCAGCAGCTTAGCGGTTACAGGACAAGAGACCCAGTACTTC. Its protein product is CASSLAVTGQETQYF.

The genes are TRBV27 and TRBJ1-3; D unclear. Germline V lookup: CDR1 MNHEY, CDR2 SMNVEV (reference sequence). Trimming pared 3 bases from V and 6 bases from J, leaving 9 bases between. The CDR3 has 13 amino acids. CDR3: CASSLGPPNTIYF. The CDR3 nucleotides read TGTGCCAGCAGTTTGGGCCCCCCAAACACCATATATTTT.

The J gene is TRBJ2-3, the V gene TRBV9; TRBD2 aligns across 10 bases. From germline, CDR1 is SGDLS and CDR2 YYNGEE. The CDR3 has 16 amino acids. The trim removed 6 bases at V and 4 bases at J, leaving 11 bases unmatched. CDR3 nucleotide sequence: TGTGCCAGCACCTTAAGCGGGAGGGCCGGCGCAGATACGCAGTATTTT. Translation: CASTLSGRAGADTQYF.

The rearrangement links TRBV6-5 to TRBJ2-7, with D hard to call. There are 15 residues in the CDR3. Germline V gives CDR1 MNHEY, CDR2 SVGAGI. Trimming took 0 bases from V and 0 from J, leaving 9 bases between them. The CDR3 spells CASSYSASFSYEQYF. The CDR3 DNA follows: TGTGCCAGCAGTTACTCCGCTAGTTTCTCCTACGAGCAGTACTTC.

The V call is TRBV10-3, the J call TRBJ2-3; 15 nucleotides line up with TRBD2. V was pared by 4 bases and J by 3 bases, with 8 bases of the junction left unmatched. The CDR3 runs to 18 residues. Germline V gene sequence: CDR1 ENHRY, CDR2 SYGVKD. The CDR3 coding sequence is TGTGCCATCAGTGTGGGACAGGGGACTAGCGGGAGGACAGATACGCAGTATTTT. Amino acid sequence: CAISVGQGTSGRTDTQYF.

The chain combines TRBV9 with TRBJ2-5; 9 bases are shared with TRBD1. This CDR3 region has 15 residues. Germline CDR1 reads SGDLS; CDR2 reads YYNGEE. J gave up 1 base and V 0 bases, and 1 base lay outside the gene matches. The CDR3 DNA reads TGTGCCAGCAGCGTAGGACAGGGGGTCCAAGAGACCCAGTACTTC. Amino acids: CASSVGQGVQETQYF.

The CDR3 coding sequence is TGTGCCTGGAGGACGGACAGTTTGATGGACACTGAAGCTTTCTTT. Translating it yields CAWRTDSLMDTEAFF. J is TRBJ1-1 and V is TRBV30, with TRBD1 as a possible D gene (6 bases). The CDR3 has 15 residues. Germline values: CDR1 GTSNPN, CDR2 SVGIG (reference sequence). Trimming took off 3 bases at V and 3 bases at J, with 17 bases between the two ends.

The chain is built from TRBV2 and TRBJ2-7; 8 nucleotides align to TRBD2. The germline V gene has CDR1 SNHLY and CDR2 FYNNEI. The CDR3 is 15 residues long. J gave up 4 bases and V 4 bases, and 9 bases lay outside the gene matches. CDR3 sequence reads: CASSGPAGALYEQYF. The CDR3 region has the DNA TGTGCCAGCAGTGGACCAGCGGGAGCGTTATACGAGCAGTACTTC.

The chain recombines TRBV9 with TRBJ2-1; D is uncertain. V lost 3 bases and J lost 0, with 10 bases in between. This CDR3 region has 15 residues. Germline V gene data show CDR1 as SGDLS and CDR2 as YYNGEE. CDR3 residues: CASSEAASSYNEQFF. For the CDR3, the DNA is TGTGCCAGCAGCGAAGCCGCGAGCTCCTACAATGAGCAGTTCTTC.

The chain employs TRBV9 and TRBJ1-3; D is uncertain. This CDR3 has 11 amino acids. V was pared by 10 bases and J by 3 bases, with 8 bases between. Germline V gives CDR1 SGDLS, CDR2 YYNGEE. The CDR3 DNA follows: TGTGCCTCCGGTAGTGGAAACACCATATATTTT. As protein: CASGSGNTIYF.